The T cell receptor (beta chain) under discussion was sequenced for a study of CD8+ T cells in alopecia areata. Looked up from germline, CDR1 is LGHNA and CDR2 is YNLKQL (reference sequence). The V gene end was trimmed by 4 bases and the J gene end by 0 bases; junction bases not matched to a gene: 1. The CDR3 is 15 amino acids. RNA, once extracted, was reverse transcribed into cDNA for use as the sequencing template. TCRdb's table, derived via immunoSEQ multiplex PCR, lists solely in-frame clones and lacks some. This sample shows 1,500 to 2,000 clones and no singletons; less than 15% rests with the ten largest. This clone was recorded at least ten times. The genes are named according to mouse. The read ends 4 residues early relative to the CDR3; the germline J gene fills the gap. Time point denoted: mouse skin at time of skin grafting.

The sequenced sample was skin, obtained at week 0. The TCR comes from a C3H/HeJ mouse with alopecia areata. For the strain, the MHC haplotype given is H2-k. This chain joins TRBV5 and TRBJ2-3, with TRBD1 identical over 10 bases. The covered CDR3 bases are TGTGCCAGCAGCCGACAGGGGGCTAGTGCAGAA. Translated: CASSRQGASAE. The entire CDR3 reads CASSRQGASAETLYF.